These 8 T cell receptor beta chains originate from one sample sequenced in a study of blood T cell repertoires in COVID-19. Profiling relied on immunoSEQ multiplex PCR, and the TCRdb table lists in-frame clones only, not all of them. The repertoire holds 110,000 to 150,000 clones, with over 80% as singletons. Material for sequencing was PBMCs or T cells enriched from blood (not recorded which). Every receptor here comes from a man aged 55-75 years who had recovered from COVID-19.

The rearrangement joins TRBV2 to TRBJ2-7; 7 bases match TRBD1. Germline CDR1 reads SNHLY; CDR2 reads FYNNEI. CDR3 length: 11 amino acids. V lost 6 bases, J lost 4 bases, and 0 bases stayed unmatched. This CDR3 is CASRTGYEQYF. In nucleotides, the CDR3 is TGTGCCAGCAGGACAGGGTACGAGCAGTACTTC. Drawing the rest from reference TRBV2 and TRBJ2-7, the complete variable domain is EPEVTQTPSHQVTQMGQEVILRCVPISNHLYFYWYRQILGQKVEFLVSFYNNEISEKSEIFDDQFSVERPDGSNFTLKIRSTKLEDSAMYFCASRTGYEQYFGPGTRLTVT.

This clone was counted a single time. J is TRBJ2-7 and V is TRBV7-6, with a possible D match to TRBD1 (5 bases). Germline-derived CDR1 and CDR2 are SGHVS and FNYEAQ. Trimming removed 0 bases at V and 4 bases at J, with 10 bases between. This CDR3 has 14 residues. CDR3 nucleotide sequence: TGTGCCAGCAGCTTAGCAGGGGTGGGGTACGAGCAGTACTTC. The encoded protein is CASSLAGVGYEQYF.

The V gene is TRBV6-5, the J gene TRBJ1-5; 7 bases align to TRBD1. Germline V gives CDR1 MNHEY, CDR2 SVGAGI. The CDR3 has 13 amino acids. Losses at the gene ends were 8 bases for V and 6 bases for J; bases not matched to a gene: 7. The CDR3 coding sequence is TGTGCCAGCCAAAAACAGGGGAGTCAGCCCCAGCATTTT. Its translation: CASQKQGSQPQHF.

This clone showed up just a few times. The V call is TRBV7-2, the J call TRBJ1-3, with D uncertain. The CDR3 runs to 15 residues. Trimming shortened V by 5 bases and J by 4 bases, and 15 bases separated the two germline ends. Germline CDR1 reads SGHTA; CDR2 reads FQGNSA. The CDR3 DNA follows: TGTGCCAGCAGCGTCGGATCCGGGTCCGGAAACACCATATATTTT. This gives the protein CASSVGSGSGNTIYF.

J is TRBJ2-7 and V is TRBV7-2, with TRBD2 matching 11 bases. Trimming cost V 4 bases and J 0 bases; bases outside gene matches: 5. Germline values: CDR1 SGHTA, CDR2 FQGNSA. This CDR3 region has 16 residues. CDR3 sequence (DNA): TGTGCCAGCAGCTGGCGGGGACTAGCGGCCTCCTACGAGCAGTACTTC. It specifies CASSWRGLAASYEQYF.

This clone was detected only once. Other DNA sequences in this specimen translate into the identical CDR3. CDR3 sequence: CSVEGLAGAYEQYF. Here the CDR3 DNA reads TGCAGCGTTGAAGGACTAGCGGGAGCCTACGAGCAGTACTTC. V gene TRBV29-1 combines with J gene TRBJ2-7; 12 nucleotides agree with TRBD2. Germline V gene data show CDR1 as SQVTM and CDR2 as ANQGSEA. The CDR3 length is 14 residues. Germline trimming cut 1 base from V and 2 bases from J; bases unmatched to any gene: 0.

This clone appeared once. This chain uses TRBV30 with TRBJ1-4, with 9 bases matching TRBD1. Looked up from germline, CDR1 is GTSNPN and CDR2 is SVGIG (reference sequence). The V and J ends lost 7 bases and 7 bases, in that order; junction bases with no gene match: 10. The CDR3 is 14 residues long. In DNA, the CDR3 is TGTGCCTCTACCCCTACAGGGGGCGGTGAAAAACTGTTTTTT. Translation: CASTPTGGGEKLFF.

The V and J genes are TRBV6-5 and TRBJ1-2; D gene unclear. The CDR3 extends over 15 amino acids. The V gene's germline CDR1 is MNHEY and CDR2 SVGAGI. Trimming left V 0 bases short and J 0 bases short, with 8 bases between. CDR3 coding DNA: TGTGCCAGCAGTTACTCGTACAGTTCTAACTATGGCTACACCTTC. Its protein product is CASSYSYSSNYGYTF.